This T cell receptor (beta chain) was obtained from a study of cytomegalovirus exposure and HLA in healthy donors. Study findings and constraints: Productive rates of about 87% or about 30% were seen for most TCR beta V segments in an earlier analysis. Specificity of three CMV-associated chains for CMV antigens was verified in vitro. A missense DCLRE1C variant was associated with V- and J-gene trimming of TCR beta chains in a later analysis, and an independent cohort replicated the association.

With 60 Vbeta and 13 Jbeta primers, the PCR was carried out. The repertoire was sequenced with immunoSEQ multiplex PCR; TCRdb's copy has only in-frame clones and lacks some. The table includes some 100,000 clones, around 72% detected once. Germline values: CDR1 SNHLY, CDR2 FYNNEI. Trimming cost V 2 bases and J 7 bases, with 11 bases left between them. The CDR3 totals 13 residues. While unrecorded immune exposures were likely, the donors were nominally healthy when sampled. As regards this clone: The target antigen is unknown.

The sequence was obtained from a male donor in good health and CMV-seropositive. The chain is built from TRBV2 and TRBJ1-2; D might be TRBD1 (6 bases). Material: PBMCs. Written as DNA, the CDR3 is TGTGCCAGCAGTGAATTGGCAGGGGTTGGCTACACCTTC. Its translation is CASSELAGVGYTF.